The 14 T cell receptor beta chains below come from one sample, sequenced in a study of blood T cell repertoires in COVID-19. Profiling relied on immunoSEQ multiplex PCR, and the TCRdb table lists in-frame clones only, not all of them. The table shows tens of thousands of clones, with around nine tenths occurring only once. Material: peripheral blood. The receptors here all came from a human donor in a cohort sampled during active COVID-19.

The V call is TRBV2, the J call TRBJ1-4, with 8 bases identical to TRBD1. V lost 9 bases and J lost 2; bases outside the gene matches: 5. Germline-derived CDR1 and CDR2 are SNHLY and FYNNEI. This CDR3 comprises 14 residues. Here the CDR3 DNA reads TGTGCCAGTAGTACAGGGGGGACTAATGAAAAACTGTTTTTT. Translated, it gives CASSTGGTNEKLFF.

J is TRBJ2-7 and V is TRBV7-2; TRBD1 agrees at 11 bases. The germline V gene encodes CDR1 SGHTA and CDR2 FQGNSA. The CDR3 totals 15 residues. V gave up 2 bases and J gave up 2 bases; unmatched junction bases: 2. The CDR3 protein is CASSLMGQGAYEQYF. CDR3 coding DNA: TGTGCCAGCAGCTTAATGGGACAGGGGGCCTACGAGCAGTACTTC.

This chain links TRBV28 with TRBJ2-6, with a tentative D call TRBD1 (5 bases). Germline V gene data show CDR1 as MDHEN and CDR2 as SYDVKM. The CDR3 covers 16 residues. The V end was cut by 3 bases, the J end by 0 bases, with 9 bases between. The CDR3 sequence is CASSFDSVSGANVLTF. The CDR3 DNA reads as TGTGCCAGCAGTTTCGACAGCGTCTCTGGGGCCAACGTCCTGACTTTC.

The rearrangement links TRBV7-2 to TRBJ1-4; the D is unclear. The CDR3 has 13 residues. V lost 2 bases and J 4 bases, leaving 5 bases between the germline ends. Per germline, CDR1 SGHTA and CDR2 FQGNSA. The CDR3 DNA reads TGTGCCAGCAGCTTACGTATTAATGAAAAACTGTTTTTT. Residues: CASSLRINEKLFF.

This clone appeared a single time. The chain couples TRBV28 to TRBJ1-2, with D perhaps matching TRBD1 (6 bases). Trimming pared 2 bases from V and 1 base from J, leaving 17 bases between. CDR1 and CDR2 from the germline V gene are MDHEN and SYDVKM. There are 17 residues in the CDR3. The CDR3 nucleotides read TGTGCCAGCAGTTTACCATGGGCAACAGGGAGTAACTATGGCTACACCTTC. Its translation is CASSLPWATGSNYGYTF.

This chain joins TRBV27 and TRBJ2-1, with TRBD2 matching 12 bases. The V and J ends lost 3 bases and 14 bases, in that order; junction bases with no gene match: 5. The germline V gene has CDR1 MNHEY and CDR2 SMNVEV (reference sequence). The CDR3 sequence is 13 residues long. As DNA, the CDR3 is TGTGCCAGCAGTTTTTCCAGGACTAGCGGGGAGTTCTTC. The encoded protein is CASSFSRTSGEFF.

The J gene is TRBJ1-4, the V gene TRBV6-5; D remains ambiguous. The CDR3 runs 15 residues. The germline gives CDR1 MNHEY, CDR2 SVGAGI. Trimming left V 0 bases short and J 6 bases short, with 11 bases between. CDR3 bases: TGTGCCAGCAGTTACTCCGGAGGGCGTCATGAAAAACTGTTTTTT. It is translated as CASSYSGGRHEKLFF.

This chain connects TRBV3-1 (or the pseudogene TRBV3-2) to TRBJ2-7; 7 nucleotides match TRBD2. Germline V CDR1 and CDR2: LGHDT, YNNKEL (reference sequence). This CDR3 has 16 amino acids. Unmatched junction bases numbered 8, after V lost 1 base and J lost 2 bases. CDR3 nucleotides: TGTGCCAGCAGCCAAGCTATCGGGGGGAAACCCTACGAGCAGTACTTC. Protein: CASSQAIGGKPYEQYF.

J is TRBJ1-5 and V is TRBV2, with D possibly matching TRBD1 (6 bases). Trimming took off 5 bases at V and 7 bases at J, with 12 bases between the two ends. The germline CDR1 and CDR2 sequences are SNHLY and FYNNEI. This CDR3 has 13 amino acids. For the CDR3, the DNA is TGTGCCAGCAGTTGGGACATCGCACAGCCCCAGCATTTT. It specifies CASSWDIAQPQHF.

This chain joins TRBV29-1 and TRBJ2-7, with D perhaps matching TRBD1 (6 bases). V lost 7 bases and J 2 bases, leaving 12 bases between the germline ends. Germline V gene data show CDR1 as SQVTM and CDR2 as ANQGSEA. The CDR3 contains 12 residues. Written as DNA, the CDR3 is TGCAGCGCTGGGGACATCGCCTACGAGCAGTACTTC. Its protein product is CSAGDIAYEQYF.

V usage is TRBV9 and J usage is TRBJ2-7, with 9 bases that match TRBD1. Germline trimming cut 3 bases from V and 4 bases from J; bases unmatched to any gene: 8. This CDR3 spans 15 amino acids. Germline V gene data show CDR1 as SGDLS and CDR2 as YYNGEE. Here the CDR3 DNA reads TGTGCCAGCAGCGCCTACGACAGGGGGGGATACGAGCAGTACTTC. This codes for CASSAYDRGGYEQYF.

The V and J genes are TRBV28 and TRBJ2-3; the match to TRBD1 covers 7 bases. In germline, CDR1 is MDHEN, CDR2 SYDVKM. With V trimmed by 1 base and J by 14 bases, 6 bases remained unmatched. CDR3 size: 12 residues. The CDR3 sequence is CASSLYRQGPYF. In DNA, the CDR3 is TGTGCCAGCAGTTTATATCGACAGGGACCGTATTTT.

The gene calls are TRBV6-4 and TRBJ2-5, with 9 nucleotides matching TRBD2. The CDR3 spans 20 residues. V was clipped by 0 bases and J by 0 bases; unmatched bases: 14. Per the germline V gene, CDR1 is MRHNA and CDR2 is SNTAGT. This CDR3 is CASSDSTAAGGQRYQETQYF. The CDR3 nucleotides read TGTGCCAGCAGTGACTCGACGGCAGCGGGGGGACAACGGTACCAAGAGACCCAGTACTTC.

The chain couples TRBV2 to TRBJ1-6, with 7 bases fitting TRBD1. The CDR3 extends over 13 amino acids. The V segment lost 7 bases and the J segment 6 bases; nucleotides outside the gene matches: 3. Germline V gene data show CDR1 as SNHLY and CDR2 as FYNNEI. CDR3 sequence: CASKGTANSPLHF. As DNA, the CDR3 is TGTGCCAGCAAGGGGACAGCTAATTCACCCCTCCACTTT.